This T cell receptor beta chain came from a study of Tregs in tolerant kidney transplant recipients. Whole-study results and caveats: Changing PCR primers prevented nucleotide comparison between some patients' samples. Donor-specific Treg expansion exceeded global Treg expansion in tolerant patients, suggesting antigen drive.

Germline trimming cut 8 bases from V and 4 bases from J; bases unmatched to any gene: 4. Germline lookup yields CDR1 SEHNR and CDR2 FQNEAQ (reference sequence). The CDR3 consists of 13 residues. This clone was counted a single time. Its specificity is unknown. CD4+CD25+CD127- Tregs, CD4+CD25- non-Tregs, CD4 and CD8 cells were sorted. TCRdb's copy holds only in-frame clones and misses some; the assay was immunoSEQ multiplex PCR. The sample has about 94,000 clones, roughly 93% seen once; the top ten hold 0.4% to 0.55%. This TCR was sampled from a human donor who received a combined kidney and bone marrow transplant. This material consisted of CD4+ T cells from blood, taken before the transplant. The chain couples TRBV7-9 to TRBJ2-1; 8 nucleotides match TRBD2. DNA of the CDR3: TGTGCCAGCGACCAGCGGGAGTACAATGAGCAGTTCTTC. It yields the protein CASDQREYNEQFF.